This T cell receptor (beta chain) originates from a study of T cells after yellow fever vaccination. Ten or more counts support this clonotype. Each CDR3 protein gets one entry after TCRdb re-called the 5' RACE reads with MiXCR. The sample lists some 110,000 distinct CDR3 sequences, 8.4% occurring once. V was cut by 7 bases and J by 1 base, with 5 bases left in between. The CDR3 covers 11 residues. Germline V gene lookup returns CDR1 SGHAT and CDR2 FQNNGV. This TCR derives from a man aged 25 to 40 who received the YFV17D yellow fever vaccine. V usage is TRBV11-2 and J usage is TRBJ2-7, with D unresolved. The sequences come from CD8+ T cells sorted from PBMCs, collected 45 days after the yellow fever booster vaccination. The CDR3: CASTRSYEQYF. As DNA, the CDR3 is TGTGCCAGCACGAGGTCCTACGAGCAGTACTTC.